These 5 T cell receptor beta chains were all obtained from the same sample, sequenced in a study of blood T cell repertoires in COVID-19. Data came from immunoSEQ multiplex PCR; TCRdb stores just in-frame clones and leaves some out. Seen here are about 59,000 clones, 91% observed once, and the top ten hold around 9.4%. The sample was peripheral blood. These receptors were taken from a human donor in a cohort sampled during active COVID-19.

The gene calls are TRBV4-3 and TRBJ2-1; 12 nucleotides line up with TRBD2. Germline V CDR1 and CDR2: LGHNA, YSLEER. CDR3 length: 16 residues. Germline trimming cut 2 bases from V and 5 bases from J; bases unmatched to any gene: 4. The CDR3 is CASSQLAGGFDNEQFF. For the CDR3, the DNA is TGCGCCAGCAGCCAACTAGCGGGGGGGTTCGACAATGAGCAGTTCTTC.

J is TRBJ1-4 and V is TRBV14, with D maybe TRBD1 (6 bases). Germline CDR1 SGHDN, CDR2 FVKESK. This CDR3 has 15 residues. V was trimmed by 4 bases and J by 6 bases, leaving 15 bases between them. CDR3 loop: CASSRLAGVDEKLFF. The DNA for the CDR3 is TGTGCCAGCAGCCGGCTTGCAGGGGTGGATGAAAAACTGTTTTTT.

The chain has TRBV15 and TRBJ1-1, with D hard to call. Trimming removed 1 base at V and 8 bases at J, with 11 bases between. Germline assignment: CDR1 LNHNV and CDR2 YYDKDF (reference sequence). The CDR3 loop spans 13 amino acids. CDR3 residues: CATSRGGPREAFF. As DNA, the CDR3 is TGTGCCACCAGCAGAGGAGGGCCCCGGGAAGCTTTCTTT.

This clone appeared a single time. The gene calls are TRBV27 and TRBJ2-1; 8 bases align to TRBD1. With 2 bases clipped from V and 8 bases from J, the junction kept 5 bases outside the gene matches. Germline-derived CDR1 and CDR2 are MNHEY and SMNVEV (reference sequence). This CDR3 has 14 residues. The CDR3 sequence is CASSLAQGADEQFF. CDR3 bases: TGTGCCAGCAGTTTAGCGCAGGGGGCCGATGAGCAGTTCTTC.

This clone was observed once. The rearrangement joins TRBV7-8 to TRBJ2-3, with D maybe TRBD2 (6 bases). The V end was cut by 0 bases, the J end by 0 bases, with 13 bases between. CDR1 and CDR2 from the germline V gene are SGHVS and FQNEAQ. This CDR3 has 17 amino acids. The CDR3 reads CASSLAGGTSSTDTQYF. In DNA, the CDR3 is TGTGCCAGCAGCTTAGCGGGGGGAACCTCTAGCACAGATACGCAGTATTTT.